What follows is one T cell receptor (beta chain) and its context. Only in-frame clones appear in the TCRdb table, and some are missing; sequencing was by immunoSEQ multiplex PCR. The sample has approximately 100,000 clones; almost 95% are singletons. These data are taken from a study of T cell changes during pregnancy in multiple sclerosis. The length of the CDR3 is 14 residues. V dropped 6 bases and J dropped 0; count of bases not matched to a gene: 4. Germline V CDR1 and CDR2: ENHRY, SYGVKD. This rearrangement joins TRBV10-3 to TRBJ1-1; TRBD1 matches 7 bases. The sequence was collected from a female donor with multiple sclerosis, enrolled in a pregnancy study. Here the sequenced sample was peripheral blood, taken before pregnancy. CDR3 protein: CAISGDRLNTEAFF. Written as DNA, the CDR3 is TGTGCCATCAGCGGGGACAGATTGAACACTGAAGCTTTCTTT.